These 30 T cell receptor beta chains were sequenced from one sample in a study of T cells in Graves' hyperthyroidism and ophthalmopathy. The source material, RNA transcripts, was used to amplify TCR beta CDR3 regions. TCR CDR3 underwent first-round RT-PCR with the HTBI primer set. MiXCR was run by TCRdb on the multiplex PCR reads, yielding one entry per CDR3 protein. The table records around 390,000 distinct CDR3 sequences, 14% of them present only once. The sample comprised blood. These receptors were collected from a woman between 25 and 40 years old with Graves' ophthalmopathy.

This clonotype was recorded many times. The rearrangement uses TRBV3-1 and TRBJ2-1; the match to TRBD2 covers 12 bases. Germline values: CDR1 LGHDT, CDR2 YNNKEL (reference sequence). With 0 bases clipped from V and 3 bases from J, the junction kept 9 bases outside the gene matches. The CDR3 runs 19 residues. CDR3 sequence reads: CASSQDPRGLAGRYNEQFF. The CDR3 DNA is TGTGCCAGCAGCCAAGATCCTAGGGGACTAGCGGGTCGCTACAATGAGCAGTTCTTC.

The table lists this clonotype with many counts. The J gene is TRBJ1-5, the V gene TRBV6-1, with TRBD1 matching 9 bases. Germline assignment: CDR1 MNHNS and CDR2 SASEGT. The V and J ends lost 4 bases and 4 bases, in that order; junction bases with no gene match: 5. There are 15 residues in the CDR3. The CDR3 spells CASSGGQGMNQPQHF. In nucleotides, the CDR3 is TGTGCCAGCAGTGGAGGACAGGGGATGAATCAGCCCCAGCATTTT.

This clonotype was counted many times. The V call is TRBV28, the J call TRBJ2-3; D gene uncertain. The CDR3 contains 13 residues. Trimming took off 3 bases at V and 3 bases at J, with 7 bases between the two ends. CDR1 and CDR2 (germline): MDHEN, SYDVKM. The CDR3 DNA sequence: TGTGCCAGCAGTTTTATGGGGACAGATACGCAGTATTTT. It specifies CASSFMGTDTQYF.

This clonotype was detected only a few times. A much larger clone differs from this one at a single base, so this may be a read error. This chain uses TRBV3-1 with TRBJ2-7; D gene uncertain. Trimming cost V 3 bases and J 2 bases, with 11 bases left between them. This CDR3 has 14 residues. Germline V gene data show CDR1 as LGHDT and CDR2 as YNNKEL (reference sequence). This CDR3 is CASSQKLTTYEQYF. CDR3 coding DNA: TGTGCCAGCAGCCAGAAGCTGACAACCTACGAGCAGTACTTC.

This chain uses TRBV7-9 with TRBJ2-7; 8 bases are shared with TRBD1. The CDR3 sequence is 15 residues long. V was clipped by 5 bases and J by 2 bases; unmatched bases: 8. Looked up from germline, CDR1 is SEHNR and CDR2 is FQNEAQ (reference sequence). CDR3 in amino acids: CASSPRDRGTYEQYF. The DNA of the CDR3 is TGTGCCAGCAGCCCGCGAGACAGGGGAACCTACGAGCAGTACTTC.

At least ten counts were recorded for this clonotype. The chain recombines TRBV7-2 with TRBJ2-1; D remains unclear. Germline CDR1 SGHTA, CDR2 FQGNSA. CDR3 length equals 13 residues. Trimming cost V 3 bases and J 8 bases, with 11 bases left between them. CDR3 DNA sequence: TGTGCCAGCAGCTTTTTTGCAAAGTATGAGCAGTTCTTC. Its protein is CASSFFAKYEQFF.

In its sample, this clonotype was seen a few times. The V gene is TRBV6-1, the J gene TRBJ2-3; TRBD2 matches at 9 bases. This CDR3 region has 15 residues. V gave up 2 bases and J gave up 7 bases; unmatched junction bases: 7. The germline V gene has CDR1 MNHNS and CDR2 SASEGT. The CDR3 DNA sequence: TGTGCCAGCAGTGAAAGGGCTAGCGGGGCGTATACGCAGTATTTT. Residues: CASSERASGAYTQYF.

This clonotype was seen many times. The DNA for the CDR3 is TGTGCCAGCAGTCCCTCTTGGGGGGGGACGTACAATGAGCAGTTCTTC. This sequence encodes CASSPSWGGTYNEQFF. The chain has TRBV6-1 and TRBJ2-1; TRBD2 matches at 7 bases. V gave up 5 bases and J gave up 4 bases; unmatched junction bases: 11. This CDR3 contains 16 residues. Germline loops: CDR1 MNHNS, CDR2 SASEGT.

This clonotype was observed many times. This chain uses TRBV3-1 with TRBJ2-1; tentative D call: TRBD1 (6 bases). Germline V CDR1 and CDR2: LGHDT, YNNKEL (reference sequence). V shed 0 bases and J shed 5 bases, with 8 bases lying between them. The CDR3 extends over 14 amino acids. CDR3 amino acids: CASSQDRTDNEQFF. Here the CDR3 DNA reads TGTGCCAGCAGCCAAGATAGGACAGACAATGAGCAGTTCTTC.

Notes on this clonotype: A much larger clone lies one base from this, so it may be a read error. This chain uses TRBV6-1 with TRBJ2-7; no clear D gene. Trimming stripped 0 bases from V and 6 bases from J, with 6 bases between. The CDR3 has 12 amino acids. Germline V CDR1 and CDR2: MNHNS, SASEGT. The CDR3 is CASSEAGCEQYF. CDR3 nucleotides: TGTGCCAGCAGTGAAGCGGGCTGCGAGCAGTACTTC.

This clonotype occurred many times. The rearrangement links TRBV12-5 to TRBJ2-1; D is possibly TRBD1 or TRBD2 (6 bases each). The germline V gene encodes CDR1 LGHNT and CDR2 FRNRAP. V lost 2 bases, J lost 5 bases, and 13 bases lay in between. This CDR3 has 15 residues. The CDR3 region is CASGLLGGTNNEQFF. CDR3 sequence (DNA): TGTGCTAGTGGTTTGCTAGGGGGGACGAACAATGAGCAGTTCTTC.

In this sample, this clonotype turned up many times. The rearrangement links TRBV5-1 to TRBJ2-7; a weak D match, TRBD1 (6 bases). Deletions cut 4 bases from V and 6 bases from J, with 14 bases between. Germline V gene data show CDR1 as SGHRS and CDR2 as YFSETQ. The CDR3 extends over 13 amino acids. The CDR3 coding sequence is TGCGCCAGCAGCCACGGGACATCGCGCGAGCAGTACTTC. Translated, it gives CASSHGTSREQYF.

This chain joins TRBV4-1 and TRBJ1-4; tentatively, D is TRBD1 (5 bases). This CDR3 has 16 residues. Germline V gene lookup returns CDR1 MGHRA and CDR2 YSYEKL. V lost 0 bases and J 8 bases, leaving 16 bases between the germline ends. Here the CDR3 DNA reads TGCGCCAGCAGCCAAGATCGTCGGGGGTCAAGGGAAAAACTGTTTTTT. Its protein is CASSQDRRGSREKLFF.

This clonotype occurred many times. This chain connects TRBV18 to TRBJ2-1; a possible D gene is TRBD2 (5 bases). Per germline, CDR1 KGHSH and CDR2 LQKENI. The CDR3 sequence is 16 residues long. Deletions cut 3 bases from V and 9 bases from J, with 21 bases between. CDR3 sequence: CASSPDIRTLRPEQFF. In DNA form, the CDR3 reads TGTGCCAGCTCACCCGATATCAGGACTCTGCGGCCTGAGCAGTTCTTC.

At least ten counts were recorded for this clonotype. The chain employs TRBV12-5 and TRBJ2-2; the D gene could be TRBD1 or TRBD2 (7 bases each). This CDR3 contains 20 residues. V was shortened by 1 base and J by 0 bases, with 21 bases between the two germline ends. Germline V CDR1 and CDR2: LGHNT, FRNRAP. The CDR3 region is CASGLAQGGGLLTNTGELFF. CDR3 coding DNA: TGTGCTAGTGGTTTGGCCCAGGGGGGGGGACTACTTACGAACACCGGGGAGCTGTTTTTT.

At least ten counts were recorded for this clonotype. The chain recombines TRBV30 with TRBJ1-5, with 9 bases fitting TRBD1. The J segment lost 5 bases and the V segment lost 2 bases, leaving 4 bases of the junction unmatched. Germline V gives CDR1 GTSNPN, CDR2 SVGIG (reference sequence). The CDR3 has 14 amino acids. The CDR3 region has the DNA TGTGCCTGGAGTAGGACAGGGGTTTATCAGCCCCAGCATTTT. It yields the protein CAWSRTGVYQPQHF.

This clonotype occurred many times. The rearrangement joins TRBV12-3 or TRBV12-4 to TRBJ2-1; 11 bases match TRBD1. V lost 7 bases, J lost 2 bases, and 7 bases stayed unmatched. The CDR3 has 16 residues. Here the CDR3 DNA reads TGTGCCAGCACCCGGACAGGGGGCGATACCTACAATGAGCAGTTCTTC. This translates into CASTRTGGDTYNEQFF.

This clonotype was counted at least ten times. This chain joins TRBV7-9 and TRBJ2-3; 9 bases map to TRBD1. V was pared by 6 bases and J by 0 bases, with 19 bases of the junction left unmatched. This CDR3 is built from 20 residues. Per germline, CDR1 SEHNR and CDR2 FQNEAQ (reference sequence). The CDR3 sequence: CASRAPGQGGIDTSTDTQYF. In DNA, the CDR3 is TGTGCCAGCAGGGCTCCGGGACAGGGAGGGATCGATACTAGCACAGATACGCAGTATTTT.

The chain carries TRBV12-3 or TRBV12-4 and TRBJ2-5; 7 nucleotides match TRBD1. The CDR3 contains 15 residues. V was pared by 6 bases and J by 2 bases, with 9 bases of the junction left unmatched. The CDR3 protein is CASRARDRLQETQYF. The CDR3 region has the DNA TGTGCCAGCAGGGCCCGGGACAGACTACAAGAGACCCAGTACTTC.

This clonotype was observed a few times. The CDR3 nucleotides read TGCGCCAGCAGCCAAGTGGGGACAGGGGTCCATACGCAGTATTTT. This encodes CASSQVGTGVHTQYF. This rearrangement joins TRBV4-1 to TRBJ2-3, with 10 bases lining up with TRBD1. The CDR3 contains 15 residues. From germline, CDR1 is MGHRA and CDR2 YSYEKL. The V and J ends lost 1 base and 7 bases, in that order; junction bases with no gene match: 5.

This clonotype appeared many times. The chain employs TRBV20-1 and TRBJ1-1, with 12 nucleotides matching TRBD1. With V trimmed by 6 bases and J by 5 bases, 10 bases remained unmatched. This CDR3 comprises 15 residues. Germline CDR1 DFQATT, CDR2 SNEGSKA (reference sequence). Here the CDR3 reads CSADSSGQGATEAFF. In DNA form, the CDR3 reads TGCAGTGCGGACAGCTCGGGACAGGGGGCGACTGAAGCTTTCTTT.

The V and J genes are TRBV6-4 and TRBJ2-2; D ambiguous. The CDR3 is 13 residues long. Germline V gene sequence: CDR1 MRHNA, CDR2 SNTAGT. With 2 bases removed from V and 2 bases from J, the gap between germline ends came to 3 bases. CDR3 nucleotides: TGTGCCAGCAGTGACGACAACACCGGGGAGCTGTTTTTT. Amino acid sequence: CASSDDNTGELFF.

This clonotype has a count of ten or more. This chain uses TRBV28 with TRBJ1-2, with TRBD1 as a possible D gene (6 bases). The CDR3 extends over 14 amino acids. Looked up from germline, CDR1 is MDHEN and CDR2 is SYDVKM. V lost 1 base and J 4 bases, leaving 10 bases between the germline ends. The CDR3 sequence is CASSLLRGSYGYTF. CDR3 DNA sequence: TGTGCCAGCAGTTTATTGAGGGGGTCCTATGGCTACACCTTC.

This clonotype appeared many times. This chain uses TRBV28 with TRBJ2-7; D is unclear. Germline V gene sequence: CDR1 MDHEN, CDR2 SYDVKM. V lost 2 bases to trimming and J lost 2 bases, with 1 base between them. The CDR3 is made up of 11 amino acids. The CDR3 loop is CASSLPYEQYF. The CDR3 nucleotides read TGTGCCAGCAGTTTACCCTACGAGCAGTACTTC.

This clonotype was seen many times. The CDR3 is CASSLGQGGSTDTQYF. CDR3 coding DNA: TGTGCCAGCAGCTTAGGTCAGGGGGGCAGCACAGATACGCAGTATTTT. The chain is built from TRBV7-2 and TRBJ2-3; weak D call: TRBD1 (7 bases). The germline V gene encodes CDR1 SGHTA and CDR2 FQGNSA. The V gene lost 1 base and the J gene lost 0 bases, with 11 bases spanning the gap. This CDR3 has 16 residues.

This clonotype showed up many times. CDR3 bases: TGCGCCAGCAGCTTGGAGGGGGGGCGCTTCTATGGCTACACCTTC. As protein: CASSLEGGRFYGYTF. The chain links TRBV5-1 to TRBJ1-2, with D tentatively TRBD1 (6 bases). Germline V gene sequence: CDR1 SGHRS, CDR2 YFSETQ. The ends were cut back, 0 bases at V and 4 bases at J, with 13 bases in the middle. The CDR3 length is 15 residues.

In its sample, this clonotype was seen many times. The rearrangement uses TRBV6-1 and TRBJ1-1; no clear D gene. The germline V gene has CDR1 MNHNS and CDR2 SASEGT. V was shortened by 5 bases and J by 1 base, with 5 bases between the two germline ends. The CDR3 has 12 residues. CDR3 nucleotides: TGTGCCAGCAGTTCGAGGAACACTGAAGCTTTCTTT. Amino acids: CASSSRNTEAFF.

This clonotype appeared a single time. A much bigger clone sits one base away, suggesting this may be a read error. The chain recombines TRBV20-1 with TRBJ2-7; 9 bases agree with TRBD1. The CDR3 covers 13 residues. CDR1 DFQATT and CDR2 SNEGSKA come from the germline V gene (reference sequence). CDR3 sequence: CSARTGVIGEPYF. The CDR3 nucleotides read TGCAGTGCCCGGACAGGGGTCATCGGCGAGCCGTACTTC.

This clonotype showed up just a few times. The chain carries TRBV25-1 and TRBJ1-1; TRBD1 aligns across 7 bases. CDR3 length equals 15 residues. Germline CDR1 and CDR2: MGHDK and SYGVNS. V lost 2 bases to trimming and J lost 0 bases; unmatched junction nucleotides: 3. The CDR3 nucleotides are TGTGCCAGCAGTGAACGACAGGGACTGAACACTGAAGCTTTCTTT. As protein: CASSERQGLNTEAFF.

The table lists this clonotype with many counts. CDR3: CASSQTGAGTEAFF. The CDR3 nucleotides read TGCGCCAGCAGCCAAACAGGGGCAGGAACTGAAGCTTTCTTT. This chain uses TRBV5-1 with TRBJ1-1; TRBD1 matches at 7 bases. The CDR3 runs to 14 residues. V lost 4 bases and J lost 5; bases outside the gene matches: 8. CDR1 SGHRS and CDR2 YFSETQ come from the germline V gene.